This TCR beta chain derives from a study of T cell responses to AZD1222 COVID-19 vaccine. CDR3 length: 13 residues. CDR1 and CDR2 (germline): SGHRS, YFSETQ. The trim removed 4 bases at V and 9 bases at J, leaving 5 bases unmatched. The study, taken as a whole, reports: Baseline seropositivity characterized only six AZD1222 recipients. Donor demographics were predominantly white British with a female majority; clonal diversity may be underestimated. Every sample of the repertoires postdated the peak T cell response.

Assay: immunoSEQ multiplex PCR; the TCRdb copy retains only in-frame clones and omits some. The data contain approximately 160,000 clones, around 88% of them singletons. This clone was counted between two and nine times. Its antigen is unidentified. The origin of this receptor is an adult in good health. Specimen: peripheral blood, collected on day 0 of MenACWY control vaccination. The chain recombines TRBV5-1 with TRBJ2-1; 9 nucleotides line up with TRBD2. This CDR3 reads CASSTGTSPEQFF. In DNA, the CDR3 is TGCGCCAGCAGCACCGGGACTAGCCCTGAGCAGTTCTTC. Variable domain in full (rest from reference TRBV5-1 and TRBJ2-1): KAGVTQTPRYLIKTRGQQVTLSCSPISGHRSVSWYQQTPGQGLQFLFEYFSETQRNKGNFPGRFSGRQFSNSRSEMNVSTLELGDSALYLCASSTGTSPEQFFGPGTRLTVL.